This TCR beta chain was sequenced for a study of T cell responses to AZD1222 COVID-19 vaccine. CDR3 size: 13 residues. Trimming stripped 3 bases from V and 7 bases from J, with 7 bases between. Clones were sequenced by immunoSEQ multiplex PCR, and TCRdb holds only the in-frame ones, with some missing. This table has 100,000 to 150,000 clones, 89% appearing once. The starting material was peripheral blood, obtained on day 0 of AZD1222 vaccination. This receptor was identified in an adult in good health. The chain has TRBV12-3 or TRBV12-4 and TRBJ1-6; possibly TRBD1 for D (6 bases). In DNA, the CDR3 is TGTGCCAGCAGTTTCACAGGGAATTCACCCCTCCACTTT. Its protein product is CASSFTGNSPLHF.